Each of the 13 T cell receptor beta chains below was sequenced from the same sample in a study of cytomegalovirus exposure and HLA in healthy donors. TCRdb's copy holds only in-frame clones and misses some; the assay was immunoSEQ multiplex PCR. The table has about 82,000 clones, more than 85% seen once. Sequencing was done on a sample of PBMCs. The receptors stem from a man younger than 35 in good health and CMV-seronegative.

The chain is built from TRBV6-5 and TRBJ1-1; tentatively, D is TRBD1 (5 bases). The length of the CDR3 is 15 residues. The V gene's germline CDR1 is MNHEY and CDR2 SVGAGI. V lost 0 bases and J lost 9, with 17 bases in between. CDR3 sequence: CASSYSGSEGRKAFF. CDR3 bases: TGTGCCAGCAGTTACTCGGGGTCGGAGGGGCGTAAAGCTTTCTTT.

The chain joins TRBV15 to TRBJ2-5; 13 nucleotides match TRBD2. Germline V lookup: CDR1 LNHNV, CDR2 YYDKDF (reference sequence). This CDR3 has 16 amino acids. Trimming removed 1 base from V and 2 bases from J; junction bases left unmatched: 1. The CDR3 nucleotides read TGTGCCACCAGCAGAGGACTAGCGGGGGGTCAAGAGACCCAGTACTTC. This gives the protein CATSRGLAGGQETQYF. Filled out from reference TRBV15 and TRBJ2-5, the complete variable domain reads DAMVIQNPRYQVTQFGKPVTLSCSQTLNHNVMYWYQQKSSQAPKLLFHYYDKDFNNEADTPDNFQSRRPNTSFCFLDIRSPGLGDTAMYLCATSRGLAGGQETQYFGPGTRLLVL.

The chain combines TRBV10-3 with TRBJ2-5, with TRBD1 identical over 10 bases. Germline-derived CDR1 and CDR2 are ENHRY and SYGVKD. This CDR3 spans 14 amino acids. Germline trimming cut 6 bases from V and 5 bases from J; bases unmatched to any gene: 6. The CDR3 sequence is CAIRRDRGDETQYF. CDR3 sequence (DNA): TGTGCCATCAGGCGGGACAGGGGCGACGAGACCCAGTACTTC.

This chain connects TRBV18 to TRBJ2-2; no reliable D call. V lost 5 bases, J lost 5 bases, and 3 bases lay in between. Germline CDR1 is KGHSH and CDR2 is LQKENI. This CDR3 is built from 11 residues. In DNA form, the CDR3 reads TGTGCCAGCTCAGCGACCGGGGAGCTGTTTTTT. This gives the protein CASSATGELFF.

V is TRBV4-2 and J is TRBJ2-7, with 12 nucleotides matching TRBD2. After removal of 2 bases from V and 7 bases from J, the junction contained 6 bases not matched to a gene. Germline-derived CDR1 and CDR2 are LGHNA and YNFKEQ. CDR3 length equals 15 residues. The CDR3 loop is CASSQLAGGPGEQYF. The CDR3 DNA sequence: TGTGCCAGCAGCCAACTAGCGGGAGGGCCGGGGGAGCAGTACTTC.

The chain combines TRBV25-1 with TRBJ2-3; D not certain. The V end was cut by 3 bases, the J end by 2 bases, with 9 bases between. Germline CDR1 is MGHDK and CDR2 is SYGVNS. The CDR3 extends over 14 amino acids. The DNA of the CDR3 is TGTGCCAGCAGTGACCCCCAGTCCACAGATACGCAGTATTTT. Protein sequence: CASSDPQSTDTQYF. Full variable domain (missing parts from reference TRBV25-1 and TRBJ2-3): EADIYQTPRYLVIGTGKKITLECSQTMGHDKMYWYQQDPGMELHLIHYSYGVNSTEKGDLSSESTVSRIRTEHFPLTLESARPSHTSQYLCASSDPQSTDTQYFGPGTRLTVL.

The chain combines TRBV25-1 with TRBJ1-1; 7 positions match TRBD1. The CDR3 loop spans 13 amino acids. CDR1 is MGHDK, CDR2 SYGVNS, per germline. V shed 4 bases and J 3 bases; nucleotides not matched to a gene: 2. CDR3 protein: CASSGDRDTEAFF. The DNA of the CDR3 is TGTGCCAGCAGTGGAGACAGGGACACTGAAGCTTTCTTT. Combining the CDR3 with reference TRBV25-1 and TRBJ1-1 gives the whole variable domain EADIYQTPRYLVIGTGKKITLECSQTMGHDKMYWYQQDPGMELHLIHYSYGVNSTEKGDLSSESTVSRIRTEHFPLTLESARPSHTSQYLCASSGDRDTEAFFGQGTRLTVV.

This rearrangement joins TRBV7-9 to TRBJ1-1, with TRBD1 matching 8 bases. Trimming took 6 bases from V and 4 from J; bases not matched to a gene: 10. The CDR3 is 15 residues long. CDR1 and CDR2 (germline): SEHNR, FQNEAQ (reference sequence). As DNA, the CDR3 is TGTGCCAGCAGGAAACCTCAGGGGGCTATCACTGAAGCTTTCTTT. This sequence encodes CASRKPQGAITEAFF.

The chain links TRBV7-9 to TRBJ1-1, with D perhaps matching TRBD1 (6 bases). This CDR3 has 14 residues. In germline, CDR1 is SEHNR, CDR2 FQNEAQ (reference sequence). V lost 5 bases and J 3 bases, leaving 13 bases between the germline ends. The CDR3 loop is CASSPRGPHTEAFF. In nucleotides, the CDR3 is TGTGCCAGCAGCCCCAGGGGACCGCACACTGAAGCTTTCTTT.

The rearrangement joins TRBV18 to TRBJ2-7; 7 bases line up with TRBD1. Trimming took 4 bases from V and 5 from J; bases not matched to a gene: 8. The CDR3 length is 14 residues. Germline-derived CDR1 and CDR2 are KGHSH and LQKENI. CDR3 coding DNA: TGTGCCAGCTCACTCGCGACAGGGCTCCACGAGCAGTACTTC. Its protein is CASSLATGLHEQYF. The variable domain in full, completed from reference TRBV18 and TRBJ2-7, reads NAGVMQNPRHLVRRRGQEARLRCSPMKGHSHVYWYRQLPEEGLKFMVYLQKENIIDESGMPKERFSAEFPKEGPSILRIQQVVRGDSAAYFCASSLATGLHEQYFGPGTRLTVT.

The CDR3 loop is CASSEVTGGMDTEAFF. In DNA, the CDR3 is TGTGCCAGCAGTGAAGTAACAGGGGGCATGGACACTGAAGCTTTCTTT. The rearrangement links TRBV2 to TRBJ1-1; 9 bases fit TRBD1. There are 16 residues in the CDR3. Germline V CDR1 and CDR2: SNHLY, FYNNEI. Trimming at V came to 1 base and at J to 3 bases, leaving 6 bases not matched to a gene.

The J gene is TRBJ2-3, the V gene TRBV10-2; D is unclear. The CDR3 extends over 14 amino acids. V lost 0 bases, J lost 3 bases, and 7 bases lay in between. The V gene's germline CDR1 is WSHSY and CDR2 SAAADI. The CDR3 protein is CASSESRQTDTQYF. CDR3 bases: TGCGCCAGCAGTGAGTCGAGGCAGACAGATACGCAGTATTTT.

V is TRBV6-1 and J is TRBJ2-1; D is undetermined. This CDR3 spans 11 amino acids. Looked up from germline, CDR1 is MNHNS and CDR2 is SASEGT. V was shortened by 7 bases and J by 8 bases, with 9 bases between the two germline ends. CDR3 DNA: TGTGCCAGCACCCGAGGCCATGAGCAGTTCTTC. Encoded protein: CASTRGHEQFF.